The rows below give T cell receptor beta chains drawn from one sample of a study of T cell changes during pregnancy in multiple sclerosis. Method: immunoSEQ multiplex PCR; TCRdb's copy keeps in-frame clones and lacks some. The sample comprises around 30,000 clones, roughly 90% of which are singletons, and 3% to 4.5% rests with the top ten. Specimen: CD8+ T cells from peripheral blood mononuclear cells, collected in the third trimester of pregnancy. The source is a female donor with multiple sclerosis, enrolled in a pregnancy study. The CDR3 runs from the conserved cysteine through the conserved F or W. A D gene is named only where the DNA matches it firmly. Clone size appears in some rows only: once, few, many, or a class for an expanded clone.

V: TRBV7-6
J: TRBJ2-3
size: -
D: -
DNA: TGTGCCAGCAGCCGCCTAACAGGGACGGGGACAGATACGCAGTATTTT
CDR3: CASSRLTGTGTDTQYF

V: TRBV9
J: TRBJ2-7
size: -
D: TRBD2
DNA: TGTGCCAGCAGCGGAAGCGGGGCCCTCGAGCAGTACTTC
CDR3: CASSGSGALEQYF

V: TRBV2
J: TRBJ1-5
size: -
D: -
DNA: TGTGCCAGCAGGGGGGCTATGTATAGCAATCAGCCCCAGCATTTT
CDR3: CASRGAMYSNQPQHF

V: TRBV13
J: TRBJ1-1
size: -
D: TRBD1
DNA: TGTGCCAGCAGCGCCGCCGGGACAGGGCCAATGAACACTGAAGCTTTCTTT
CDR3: CASSAAGTGPMNTEAFF

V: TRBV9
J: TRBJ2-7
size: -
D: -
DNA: TGTGCCAGCAGCGTGGGGCAGAGCTCCTACGAGCAGTACTTC
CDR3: CASSVGQSSYEQYF

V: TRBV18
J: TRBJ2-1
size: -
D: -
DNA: TGTGCCAGCTCACCGACCGGGACTCAGAACGGGTATGAGCAGTTCTTC
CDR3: CASSPTGTQNGYEQFF

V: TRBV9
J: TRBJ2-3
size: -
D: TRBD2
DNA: TGTGCCAGCAGCGTAGGGGCGGGGGGCGTAGAAGGGACAGATACGCAGTATTTT
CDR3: CASSVGAGGVEGTDTQYF

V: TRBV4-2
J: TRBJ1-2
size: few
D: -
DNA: TGTGCCAGCAGCAAAGGCGAGGGCGTCAACTATGGCTACACCTTC
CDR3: CASSKGEGVNYGYTF

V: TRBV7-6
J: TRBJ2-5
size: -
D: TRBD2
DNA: TGTGCCAGCAGCTTAGGGCCACGGGCGGGGGGGCCGAGAGAGACCCAGTACTTC
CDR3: CASSLGPRAGGPRETQYF

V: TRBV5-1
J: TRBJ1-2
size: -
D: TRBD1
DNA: TGCGCCAGCAGCTTAGGACAGGAGTATGGCTACACCTTC
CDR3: CASSLGQEYGYTF

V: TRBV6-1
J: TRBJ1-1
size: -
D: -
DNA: TGTGCCAGCAGGGTCAGCGCTGAAGCTTTCTTT
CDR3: CASRVSAEAFF

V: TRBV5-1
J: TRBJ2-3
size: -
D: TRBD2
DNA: TGCGCCAGCAGCTCCCTAGCGGGGGACTTCACAGATACGCAGTATTTT
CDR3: CASSSLAGDFTDTQYF

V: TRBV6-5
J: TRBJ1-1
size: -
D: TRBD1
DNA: TGTGCCAGCAGTCGGACAGGGGGCGGGAACACTGAAGCTTTCTTT
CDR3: CASSRTGGGNTEAFF

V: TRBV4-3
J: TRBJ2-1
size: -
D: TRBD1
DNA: TGCGCCAGCAGCCGGGACAGGGGATGGAATGAGCAGTTCTTC
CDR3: CASSRDRGWNEQFF

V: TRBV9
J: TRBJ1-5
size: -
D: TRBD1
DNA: TGTGCCAGCAGCGCACGCTCCCGTCCAGGGGGCGAGGGAGATCAGCCCCAGCATTTT
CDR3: CASSARSRPGGEGDQPQHF

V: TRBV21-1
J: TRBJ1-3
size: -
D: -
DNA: -
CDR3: CASSKVGPGSSGNTIYF

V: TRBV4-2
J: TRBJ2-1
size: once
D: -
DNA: TGTGCCAGCAGCCGGGTTGGTGGGGCGACTTATAGTGAGCAGTTCTTC
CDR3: CASSRVGGATYSEQFF

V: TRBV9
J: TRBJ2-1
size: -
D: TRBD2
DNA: TGTGCCAGCAGCACGAGCGGGGGTAGACACAATGAGCAGTTCTTC
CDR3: CASSTSGGRHNEQFF

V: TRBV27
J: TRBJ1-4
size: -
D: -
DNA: TGTGCCAGCAGCCCCCATAGGGGATCTAATGAAAAACTGTTTTTT
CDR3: CASSPHRGSNEKLFF

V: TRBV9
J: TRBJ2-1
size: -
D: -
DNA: TGTGCCAGCAGCGTAGCCGGGGGGCAACTCAATGAGCAGTTCTTC
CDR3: CASSVAGGQLNEQFF

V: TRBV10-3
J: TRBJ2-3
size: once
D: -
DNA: TGTGCCATCAGTGGGTACCGGGACACCAAAGACACAGATACGCAGTATTTT
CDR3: CAISGYRDTKDTDTQYF

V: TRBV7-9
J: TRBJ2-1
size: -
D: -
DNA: TGTGCCAGCAGCTTAGTACCGGTTGATGAGCAGTTCTTC
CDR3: CASSLVPVDEQFF

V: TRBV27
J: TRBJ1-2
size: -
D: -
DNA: TGTGCCAGCAGTCAGCCAGGGGACTATGGCTACACCTTC
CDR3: CASSQPGDYGYTF

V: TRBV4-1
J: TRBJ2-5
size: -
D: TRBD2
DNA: TGCGCCAGCAGCCGGCGACTAGCGGAAGAGACCCAGTACTTC
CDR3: CASSRRLAEETQYF

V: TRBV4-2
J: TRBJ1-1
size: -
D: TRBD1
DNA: TGTGCCAGCAGCCTTTCTCAGGGGGGCACTGAAGCTTTCTTT
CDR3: CASSLSQGGTEAFF

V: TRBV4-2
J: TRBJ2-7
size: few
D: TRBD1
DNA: TGTGCCAGCAGCCCTCAAACCCGGGACAGCTCCTACGAGCAGTACTTC
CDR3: CASSPQTRDSSYEQYF

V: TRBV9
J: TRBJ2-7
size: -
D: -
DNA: TGTGCCAGCAGCGCCACGGAGGGCAGCTCCTACGAGCAGTACTTC
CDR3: CASSATEGSSYEQYF

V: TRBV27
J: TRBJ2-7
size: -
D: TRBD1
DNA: TGTGCCAGCAGCGGAGGACACACCGGACAGGGGTACGAGCAGTACTTC
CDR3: CASSGGHTGQGYEQYF

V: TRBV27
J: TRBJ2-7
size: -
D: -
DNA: TGTGCCAGCAGTTCCCTGGGACTTTCCTACGAGCAGTACTTC
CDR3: CASSSLGLSYEQYF

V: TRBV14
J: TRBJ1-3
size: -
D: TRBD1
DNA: TGTGCCAGCAGCCAACTACAGGGGGCTGGAAACACCATATATTTT
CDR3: CASSQLQGAGNTIYF

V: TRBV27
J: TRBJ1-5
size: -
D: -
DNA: TGTGCCAGCAGTCCCGGGGCAGGGGTAAATCAGCCCCAGCATTTT
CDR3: CASSPGAGVNQPQHF

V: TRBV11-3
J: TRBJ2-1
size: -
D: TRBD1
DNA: TGTGCCAGCAGCCCCGGTGGACAGGGGGTTCTTGAGCAGTTCTTC
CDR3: CASSPGGQGVLEQFF

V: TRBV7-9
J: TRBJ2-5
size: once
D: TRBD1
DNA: TGTGCCAGCAGCTTCCCCAGGGACAGCCTACAAGAGACCCAGTACTTC
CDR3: CASSFPRDSLQETQYF

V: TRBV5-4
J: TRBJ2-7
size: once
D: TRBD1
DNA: TGTGCCAGCAGCTTGTGGCAGGACAGGGTGGCCTACGAGCAGTACTTC
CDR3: CASSLWQDRVAYEQYF

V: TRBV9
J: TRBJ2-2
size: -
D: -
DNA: TGTGCCAGCAGTAGCACCTCACCGCGGGGGGGACAGGACTATACCGGGGAGCTGTTTTTT
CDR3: CASSSTSPRGGQDYTGELFF

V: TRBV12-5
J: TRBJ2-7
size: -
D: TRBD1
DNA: TGTGCTAGTGGTGGACAGGGCTTGCACGAGCAGTACTTC
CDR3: CASGGQGLHEQYF

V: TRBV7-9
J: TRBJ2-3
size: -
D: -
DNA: TGTGCCAGCAGCCCCCAGGAGGCATTGAGCACAGATACGCAGTATTTT
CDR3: CASSPQEALSTDTQYF

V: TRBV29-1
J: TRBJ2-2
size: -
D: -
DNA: TGCAGCGTTGCGGGGACCGGGGAGCTGTTTTTT
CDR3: CSVAGTGELFF

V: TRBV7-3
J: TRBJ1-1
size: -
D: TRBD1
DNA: TGTGCCAGCAGCCTAGCCGGGACAGCGAACACTGAAGCTTTCTTT
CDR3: CASSLAGTANTEAFF

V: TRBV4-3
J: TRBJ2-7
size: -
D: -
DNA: TGCGCCAGCAGCCAAGATCTGACAGGCTACGAGCAGTACTTC
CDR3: CASSQDLTGYEQYF